This T cell receptor beta chain was found in a study of somatic mutations in cytotoxic T cells in rheumatoid arthritis. Repertoires were generated with immunoSEQ multiplex PCR, while TCRdb's copy carries only in-frame clones and drops some. The sample lists under 20,000 clones, 85% occurring once. Study conclusions and caveats: An age-related increase in CD8+ clonality was seen in rheumatoid arthritis patients but not in healthy controls.

From germline, CDR1 is SNHLY and CDR2 FYNNEI. CDR3 length: 13 residues. The V gene lost 7 bases and the J gene lost 6 bases, with 15 bases spanning the gap. A note on this clone: What it binds is not known.

The TCR was taken from a woman aged 40-49 years with rheumatoid arthritis. The sequenced sample was CD8+ T cells sorted from blood. The gene calls are TRBV2 and TRBJ1-2; the D is unclear. The CDR3 DNA reads TGTGCCAGCACCCGGGAGGCGCTGGATGGCTACACCTTC. Its protein is CASTREALDGYTF.